The text below deals with one T cell receptor (beta chain). Its specificity is not known. CDR3 length: 13 amino acids. V lost 3 bases and J lost 7, with 10 bases in between. Germline lookup yields CDR1 SGHVS and CDR2 FNYEAQ. The data originate from a study of cytomegalovirus exposure and HLA in healthy donors. The PCR used 60 Vbeta and 13 Jbeta primers. The table came from immunoSEQ multiplex PCR; TCRdb's copy has only in-frame clones and leaves some out. The table includes 150,000 to 180,000 clones, around 79% detected once. Study results and limitations: According to the study, approximately 150 TCR beta chains were cytomegalovirus-associated.

The sequence was collected from a man between 18 and 35 years old in good health and CMV-seronegative. This chain joins TRBV7-6 and TRBJ1-5; D gene ambiguous. Input material: PBMCs. CDR3 DNA sequence: TGTGCCAGCAGCTTCGGACCGGGGCAGCCCCAGCATTTT. Its translation: CASSFGPGQPQHF.